The entry that follows covers one T cell receptor beta chain sequence. The germline V and J ends were trimmed by 3 bases and 0 bases, with 8 bases remaining between them. This CDR3 has 15 amino acids. The V gene's germline CDR1 is SNHLY and CDR2 FYNNEI. Profiling relied on immunoSEQ multiplex PCR, and the TCRdb table lists in-frame clones only, not all of them. This table holds about 110,000 clones, 65% to 80% found once. The sample is drawn from a study of blood T cell repertoires in COVID-19. The TCR originated in a woman between 35 and 50 years old with acute or convalescent COVID-19. The sequenced sample was peripheral blood. The chain employs TRBV2 and TRBJ2-2; D not resolved. CDR3 sequence reads: CASSDGPTNTGELFF. The CDR3 DNA is TGTGCCAGCAGTGATGGTCCTACGAACACCGGGGAGCTGTTTTTT. The full variable domain, its missing parts supplied by reference TRBV2 and TRBJ2-2, is EPEVTQTPSHQVTQMGQEVILRCVPISNHLYFYWYRQILGQKVEFLVSFYNNEISEKSEIFDDQFSVERPDGSNFTLKIRSTKLEDSAMYFCASSDGPTNTGELFFGEGSRLTVL.